One and the same sample provided the 10 T cell receptor beta chains below, sequenced in a study of post-analysis software for immune sequencing data. General study findings and limits: Elevated frequency relative to controls characterized about 5 TRBV segments in patients, TRBV5-6, TRBV5-1 and TRBV20-1 among them.

These receptors' targets are unknown. Built from TCR beta cDNA, the libraries had unique molecular identifiers in them. One entry per CDR3 protein results from TCRdb running MiXCR on the PCR reads. The data contain hundreds of thousands of distinct CDR3 sequences, roughly 45% of them singletons. The sample was blood. The receptors shown here come from a girl aged 10-17 years with multiple sclerosis.

This chain uses TRBV7-2 with TRBJ1-1; D is unresolved. Between the trimmed V and J ends, which lost 2 bases and 3 bases, there was a span of 10 bases. The CDR3 sequence is 14 residues long. Germline-derived CDR1 and CDR2 are SGHTA and FQGNSA. CDR3 loop: CASSLWVGHTEAFF. CDR3 coding DNA: TGTGCCAGCAGCTTATGGGTAGGCCACACTGAAGCTTTCTTT.

The chain links TRBV20-1 to TRBJ2-3; the D gene is possibly TRBD1 (5 bases). This CDR3 has 12 residues. Looked up from germline, CDR1 is DFQATT and CDR2 is SNEGSKA (reference sequence). V was clipped by 5 bases and J by 1 base, with 7 bases between them. CDR3 nucleotide sequence: TGCAGTGCTGGACACCGCACAGATACGCAGTATTTT. Translated: CSAGHRTDTQYF.

The CDR3 DNA reads as TGTGCCAGCAGTTCTTCTCGGGACGGATCACTCTACGAGCAGTACTTC. It specifies CASSSSRDGSLYEQYF. V is TRBV6-2 or TRBV6-3 and J is TRBJ2-7, with D tentatively TRBD1 or TRBD2 (5 bases each). Per germline, CDR1 MNHEY and CDR2 SVGEGT. Trimming removed 4 bases at V and 3 bases at J, with 19 bases between. There are 16 residues in the CDR3.

This clonotype showed up just a few times. This sequence joins TRBV4-1 and TRBJ2-5; D might be TRBD1 or TRBD2, each matching 5 bases. V was trimmed by 4 bases and J by 2 bases, leaving 20 bases between them. The V gene's germline CDR1 is MGHRA and CDR2 YSYEKL. The CDR3 is 17 residues long. CDR3: CASSPRAEGLFQETQYF. Here the CDR3 DNA reads TGCGCCAGCAGCCCGCGGGCCGAGGGGCTTTTTCAAGAGACCCAGTACTTC.

For the CDR3, the DNA is TGTGCCAGCATCATTGCAGAGTTTTACGAGCAGTACTTC. It codes for CASIIAEFYEQYF. The V gene is TRBV7-3, the J gene TRBJ2-7; no definite D call. Germline lookup yields CDR1 SGHTA and CDR2 FQGTGA. The CDR3 consists of 13 residues. With 7 bases removed from V and 4 bases from J, the gap between germline ends came to 14 bases.

The CDR3 loop is CAISGGLEGTQYF. CDR3 bases: TGTGCCATCAGTGGTGGACTTGAAGGGACCCAGTACTTC. The chain couples TRBV10-3 to TRBJ2-7, with TRBD2 as a possible D gene (5 bases). The DNA end favors TRBJ2-5, so the J call may be wrong. This CDR3 contains 13 residues. CDR1 ENHRY and CDR2 SYGVKD come from the germline V gene.

CDR3 residues: CASSLYGGSEYNEQFF. In DNA, the CDR3 is TGCGCCAGCAGCTTGTACGGCGGGAGCGAATACAATGAGCAGTTCTTC. This sequence joins TRBV5-1 and TRBJ2-1; 7 positions agree with TRBD2. The CDR3 covers 16 residues. V gave up 1 base and J gave up 4 bases; unmatched junction bases: 8. The germline V gene has CDR1 SGHRS and CDR2 YFSETQ.

This clonotype was observed a handful of times. The chain carries TRBV10-2 and TRBJ1-2; D gene unclear. There are 13 residues in the CDR3. Per the germline V gene, CDR1 is WSHSY and CDR2 is SAAADI. Trimming cost V 4 bases and J 2 bases, with 8 bases left between them. The DNA of the CDR3 is TGCGCCAGCAGTGGAGGCTCCAACTATGGCTACACCTTC. This gives the protein CASSGGSNYGYTF.

This chain uses TRBV5-1 with TRBJ2-5; 8 bases map to TRBD1. The DNA end favors TRBJ2-7, so the J call may be wrong. CDR3 length: 14 amino acids. Germline CDR1 reads SGHRS; CDR2 reads YFSETQ. The CDR3 region is CASTRETGAHEQYF. The CDR3 DNA reads TGCGCCAGCACCCGAGAGACAGGGGCCCACGAGCAGTACTTC.

The rearrangement uses TRBV6-4 and TRBJ2-1, with 9 positions matching TRBD2. V was pared by 5 bases and J by 7 bases, with 12 bases of the junction left unmatched. The CDR3 has 16 amino acids. Germline loops: CDR1 MRHNA, CDR2 SNTAGT. CDR3 sequence (DNA): TGTGCCAGCAGTCCCAGAGCGGGAGGAGGGGGAAATGAGCAGTTCTTC. As protein: CASSPRAGGGGNEQFF.